This T cell receptor beta chain appears in the sequencing data of a study of blood T cell repertoires in COVID-19. Sequencing was performed with immunoSEQ multiplex PCR; in TCRdb, only in-frame clones are kept and a portion is missing. This table holds about 150,000 clones, around 83% found once. Patients of the Seattle cohort, enrolled during active infection, were followed longitudinally. The receptor was isolated from a woman aged 55-69 years with COVID-19, enrolled during active disease. The sequenced sample consisted of peripheral blood.

CDR3 sequence reads: CASSSQGTLYNSPLHF. CDR3 sequence (DNA): TGTGCCAGCAGCTCACAGGGTACTCTTTATAATTCACCCCTCCACTTT. The J gene is TRBJ1-6, the V gene TRBV7-2; D is perhaps TRBD1 (6 bases). The CDR3 covers 16 residues. Trimming took off 4 bases at V and 4 bases at J, with 14 bases between the two ends. Germline assignment: CDR1 SGHTA and CDR2 FQGNSA. Together with reference TRBV7-2 and TRBJ1-6, the CDR3 gives the full variable domain: GAGVSQSPSNKVTEKGKDVELRCDPISGHTALYWYRQSLGQGLEFLIYFQGNSAPDKSGLPSDRFSAERTGGSVSTLTIQRTQQEDSAVYLCASSSQGTLYNSPLHFGNGTRLTVT.